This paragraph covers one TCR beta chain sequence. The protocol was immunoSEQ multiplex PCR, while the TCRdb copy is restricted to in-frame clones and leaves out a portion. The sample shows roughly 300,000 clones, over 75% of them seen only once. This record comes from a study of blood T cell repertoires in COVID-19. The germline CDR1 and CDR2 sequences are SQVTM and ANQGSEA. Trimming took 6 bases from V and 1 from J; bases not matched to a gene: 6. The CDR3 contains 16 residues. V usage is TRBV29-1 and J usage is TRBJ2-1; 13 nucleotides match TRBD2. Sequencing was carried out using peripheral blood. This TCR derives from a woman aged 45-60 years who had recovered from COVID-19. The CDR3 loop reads CSVTGLAGRSYNEQFF. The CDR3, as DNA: TGCAGCGTGACGGGACTAGCGGGACGATCCTACAATGAGCAGTTCTTC.